These 32 T cell receptor beta chains originate from one sample sequenced in a study of T cell repertoires in cytomegalovirus infection. MiXCR was run by TCRdb on the reads, yielding one entry per CDR3 protein. Of roughly 150,000 distinct CDR3 sequences listed, 17% were seen once; the top ten hold around 19%. Sequenced: CD8+ T cells from PBMCs. Every receptor here comes from a human donor in good health (CMV status not recorded). Some clones in this sample may be carry-over from other donors' samples.

The chain is built from TRBV6-2 or TRBV6-3 and TRBJ2-2; possible D gene TRBD1, 6 bases. V was clipped by 6 bases and J by 5 bases, with 13 bases between them. This CDR3 is built from 14 residues. Germline CDR1 is MNHEY and CDR2 is SVGEGT. Here the CDR3 reads CASRLRGGTGELFF. Written as DNA, the CDR3 is TGTGCCAGCAGGCTCAGGGGTGGGACCGGGGAGCTGTTTTTT.

V gene TRBV12-3 or TRBV12-4 combines with J gene TRBJ2-7, with TRBD1 matching 12 bases. V lost 6 bases and J lost 7; bases outside the gene matches: 10. This CDR3 spans 15 amino acids. The CDR3 coding sequence is TGTGCCAGCAGCCACGGGACAGGGGGCACTTGGGAGCAGTACTTC. Translated, it gives CASSHGTGGTWEQYF.

There are a few counts of this clonotype. The chain recombines TRBV12-5 with TRBJ2-1, with D tentatively TRBD1 (6 bases). Trimming left V 3 bases short and J 8 bases short, with 8 bases between. CDR1 and CDR2 (germline): LGHNT, FRNRAP. This CDR3 spans 12 amino acids. The CDR3 DNA sequence: TGTGCTAGTGGTTTTGCAGGGGATGAGCAGTTCTTC. It specifies CASGFAGDEQFF.

This clonotype is medium-sized in the sample. V is TRBV20-1 and J is TRBJ2-5; no clear D. This CDR3 contains 15 residues. From germline, CDR1 is DFQATT and CDR2 SNEGSKA (reference sequence). V was trimmed by 0 bases and J by 7 bases, leaving 18 bases between them. The CDR3: CSARDRRDALGTQYF. Here the CDR3 DNA reads TGCAGTGCTAGAGATCGGCGAGATGCCCTTGGGACCCAGTACTTC.

This clonotype came up a few times. The chain carries TRBV20-1 and TRBJ2-7, with D possibly matching TRBD2 (6 bases). The CDR3 loop spans 14 amino acids. V lost 6 bases, J lost 2 bases, and 17 bases lay in between. Germline V gene data show CDR1 as DFQATT and CDR2 as SNEGSKA (reference sequence). The CDR3 sequence: CSARDSEGPYEQYF. CDR3 nucleotides: TGCAGTGCAAGGGACTCCGAGGGCCCCTACGAGCAGTACTTC.

This clonotype was seen a few times. J is TRBJ2-7 and V is TRBV6-5; weak D call: TRBD1 (6 bases). V was trimmed by 6 bases and J by 6 bases, leaving 24 bases between them. CDR1 and CDR2 from the germline V gene are MNHEY and SVGAGI. The CDR3 is 16 residues long. The CDR3 loop is CASSKPYGDTFFEQYF. The DNA of the CDR3 is TGTGCCAGCAGCAAACCCTACGGGGACACCTTTTTCGAGCAGTACTTC.

The table lists this clonotype with many counts. The chain carries TRBV11-2 and TRBJ2-1, with D possibly TRBD2 on 6 matching bases. The CDR3 is 16 residues long. V was pared by 4 bases and J by 0 bases, with 13 bases between. Germline V gene data show CDR1 as SGHAT and CDR2 as FQNNGV. In nucleotides, the CDR3 is TGTGCCAGCAGCTCGACTAGTGCTGGCTCCTACAATGAGCAGTTCTTC. It yields the protein CASSSTSAGSYNEQFF.

This clonotype occurred a few times. The rearrangement uses TRBV20-1 and TRBJ2-7; 9 nucleotides match TRBD1. The CDR3 has 15 residues. The V segment lost 6 bases and the J segment 0 bases; nucleotides outside the gene matches: 9. Germline CDR1 and CDR2: DFQATT and SNEGSKA (reference sequence). The CDR3 sequence: CSASSGTGSSYEQYF. In nucleotides, the CDR3 is TGCAGTGCAAGCTCCGGGACAGGGAGCTCCTACGAGCAGTACTTC.

This clonotype was observed a handful of times. This rearrangement joins TRBV7-3 to TRBJ1-2, with a weak D call TRBD1 (5 bases). Trimming took 5 bases from V and 3 from J, leaving 25 bases between them. Germline CDR1 and CDR2: SGHTA and FQGTGA. This CDR3 region has 18 residues. CDR3 sequence (DNA): TGTGCCAGCAGCATCACACCCCTAAGGGGCAGGGATGACTATGGCTACACCTTC. This codes for CASSITPLRGRDDYGYTF.

Notes on this clonotype: The junction does not match germline at one end; this may be a read error. The gene calls are TRBV11-2 and TRBJ2-7; D is uncertain. The germline V gene encodes CDR1 SGHAT and CDR2 FQNNGV. The CDR3 contains 16 residues. The CDR3 nucleotides are TGTGCCAGCAGCCTAGAACCGGACGGCTCCAGCTACGAGCAGTACTTC. Protein product: CASSLEPDGSSYEQYF.

The sample holds a few counts of this clonotype. J is TRBJ2-3 and V is TRBV12-3 or TRBV12-4, with 7 bases fitting TRBD1. The CDR3 covers 13 residues. J gave up 5 bases and V 11 bases, and 10 bases lay outside the gene matches. CDR3 in DNA: TGTGCCTCCAGGAGACAGGGTAGAGATACGCAGTATTTT. Its protein is CASRRQGRDTQYF.

J is TRBJ2-1 and V is TRBV12-3 or TRBV12-4; no reliable D call. V lost 3 bases to trimming and J lost 8 bases, with 2 bases between them. The CDR3 totals 10 residues. This chain's CDR3 is CASSFDEQFF. DNA of the CDR3: TGTGCCAGCAGTTTTGATGAGCAGTTCTTC.

The chain carries TRBV7-9 and TRBJ2-7, with D hard to call. The ends were cut back, 5 bases at V and 6 bases at J, with 11 bases in the middle. The germline gives CDR1 SEHNR, CDR2 FQNEAQ (reference sequence). This CDR3 comprises 12 residues. The CDR3 region has the DNA TGTGCCAGCAGCCAGCCGTCGGGCGAGCAGTACTTC. Protein: CASSQPSGEQYF.

The genes are TRBV7-3 and TRBJ2-3; TRBD2 might be the D (6 bases). Germline V gene lookup returns CDR1 SGHTA and CDR2 FQGTGA. V gave up 1 base and J gave up 1 base, with 9 bases separating them. CDR3 length: 15 amino acids. CDR3 DNA sequence: TGTGCCAGCAGCTTAATAGGAGGGGGCACAGATACGCAGTATTTT. This sequence encodes CASSLIGGGTDTQYF. The complete variable domain, with remaining parts taken from reference TRBV7-3 and TRBJ2-3, reads GAGVSQTPSNKVTEKGKYVELRCDPISGHTALYWYRQSLGQGPEFLIYFQGTGAADDSGLPNDRFFAVRPEGSVSTLKIQRTERGDSAVYLCASSLIGGGTDTQYFGPGTRLTVL.

The V and J genes are TRBV9 and TRBJ2-7, with D perhaps TRBD1 or TRBD2 (6 bases each). V was pared by 0 bases and J by 7 bases, with 14 bases between. CDR1 is SGDLS, CDR2 YYNGEE, per germline. This CDR3 is built from 14 residues. DNA of the CDR3: TGTGCCAGCAGCGTAGGGGACGGAGGGGGTGAGCAGTACTTC. It is translated as CASSVGDGGGEQYF.

This clonotype was found a few times. The rearrangement links TRBV6-5 to TRBJ2-5; D remains ambiguous. The length of the CDR3 is 15 residues. Trimming took off 0 bases at V and 3 bases at J, with 11 bases between the two ends. The germline V gene encodes CDR1 MNHEY and CDR2 SVGAGI. This CDR3 is CASSYSSSGEETQYF. Written as DNA, the CDR3 is TGTGCCAGCAGTTACTCGAGTTCAGGAGAAGAGACCCAGTACTTC.

The rearrangement joins TRBV6-2 or TRBV6-3 to TRBJ2-1, with TRBD2 matching over 8 bases. Germline V lookup: CDR1 MNHEY, CDR2 SVGEGT. Trimming at V came to 6 bases and at J to 9 bases, leaving 7 bases not matched to a gene. CDR3 length: 13 residues. The CDR3 is CASSLGGAGEQFF. CDR3 in DNA: TGTGCCAGCAGCCTCGGGGGGGCGGGTGAGCAGTTCTTC.

The table lists this clonotype with many counts. The CDR3 DNA follows: TGTGCCAGCAGCGCTAGCGGGGCTTACAATGAGCAGTTCTTC. It yields the protein CASSASGAYNEQFF. The genes are TRBV27 and TRBJ2-1; 9 bases align to TRBD2. The CDR3 is made up of 14 amino acids. V trimming: 6 bases; J trimming: 4 bases; junction bases outside the gene matches: 4. CDR1 MNHEY and CDR2 SMNVEV come from the germline V gene (reference sequence).

In its sample, this clonotype was seen a few times. The V gene is TRBV4-3, the J gene TRBJ2-1; 10 bases are shared with TRBD2. V shed 0 bases and J 6 bases; nucleotides not matched to a gene: 8. The CDR3 extends over 17 amino acids. Germline-derived CDR1 and CDR2 are LGHNA and YSLEER. In DNA form, the CDR3 reads TGCGCCAGCAGCCAAGATTCAGCTAGCGGGAGTGGCAATGAGCAGTTCTTC. It encodes CASSQDSASGSGNEQFF.

The genes are TRBV6-2 or TRBV6-3 and TRBJ1-2, with D perhaps matching TRBD1 (6 bases). V shed 5 bases and J shed 3 bases, with 16 bases lying between them. The CDR3 has 15 amino acids. Per the germline V gene, CDR1 is MNHEY and CDR2 is SVGEGT. CDR3 DNA sequence: TGTGCCAGCAGTCCCACGGGGGCGCGGGACTATGGCTACACCTTC. Its translation is CASSPTGARDYGYTF.

This chain joins TRBV29-1 and TRBJ2-7; 9 bases fit TRBD2. This CDR3 has 15 residues. Germline assignment: CDR1 SQVTM and CDR2 ANQGSEA. The junction had 6 bases not matched to a gene; V was cut back by 1 base and J by 2 bases. CDR3 region: CSVEGRAGGPYEQYF. CDR3 coding DNA: TGCAGCGTTGAAGGACGAGCGGGAGGCCCCTACGAGCAGTACTTC.

This clonotype has a count of ten or more. V usage is TRBV28 and J usage is TRBJ2-1; D remains ambiguous. Germline V gives CDR1 MDHEN, CDR2 SYDVKM. The CDR3 runs 13 residues. V lost 5 bases and J lost 5, with 10 bases in between. The CDR3 loop reads CASSLSRNNEQFF. The CDR3 DNA is TGTGCCAGCAGTCTTAGTCGAAACAATGAGCAGTTCTTC.

Only a few counts were recorded for this clonotype. The V call is TRBV7-9, the J call TRBJ1-2, with D hard to call. This CDR3 has 13 residues. Trimming pared 5 bases from V and 6 bases from J, leaving 13 bases between. Germline CDR1 is SEHNR and CDR2 is FQNEAQ (reference sequence). CDR3 DNA sequence: TGTGCCAGCAGCAACTCTACATGGCATGGCTACACCTTC. Protein: CASSNSTWHGYTF.

In DNA form, the CDR3 reads TGTGCCAGCAGGGGACAGGGTTTAGAGCAGTACTTC. This sequence encodes CASRGQGLEQYF. V is TRBV12-3 or TRBV12-4 and J is TRBJ2-7; 9 bases match TRBD1. Trimming at V came to 6 bases and at J to 7 bases, leaving 4 bases not matched to a gene. There are 12 residues in the CDR3.

This clonotype was counted between two and nine times. The V gene is TRBV7-9, the J gene TRBJ2-4; D call uncertain. Trimming shortened V by 1 base and J by 7 bases, and 11 bases separated the two germline ends. The CDR3 has 14 amino acids. The V gene's germline CDR1 is SEHNR and CDR2 FQNEAQ (reference sequence). This CDR3 is CASSLEANPNIQYF. In DNA form, the CDR3 reads TGTGCCAGCAGCTTAGAGGCTAACCCTAACATTCAGTACTTC.

The chain employs TRBV7-2 and TRBJ2-5; 8 positions match TRBD2. The germline V gene encodes CDR1 SGHTA and CDR2 FQGNSA. Germline trimming cut 4 bases from V and 5 bases from J; bases unmatched to any gene: 9. The CDR3 is made up of 15 amino acids. CDR3 protein: CASSSIGGEWETQYF. DNA for the CDR3: TGTGCCAGCAGCTCAATCGGGGGGGAATGGGAGACCCAGTACTTC. Full variable domain (outside the CDR3, taken from reference TRBV7-2 and TRBJ2-5): GAGVSQSPSNKVTEKGKDVELRCDPISGHTALYWYRQSLGQGLEFLIYFQGNSAPDKSGLPSDRFSAERTGGSVSTLTIQRTQQEDSAVYLCASSSIGGEWETQYFGPGTRLLVL.

The rearrangement joins TRBV6-2 or TRBV6-3 to TRBJ2-2; 7 nucleotides match TRBD2. The V and J ends lost 2 bases and 7 bases, in that order; junction bases with no gene match: 10. CDR3 size: 16 residues. Per germline, CDR1 MNHEY and CDR2 SVGEGT. The CDR3 sequence: CASSYPASGGVGELFF. The CDR3 nucleotides read TGTGCCAGCAGTTACCCAGCTAGCGGAGGGGTCGGGGAGCTGTTTTTT.

This clonotype was detected a few times. V and J are TRBV20-1 and TRBJ2-7, with unresolved D. V lost 4 bases and J 2 bases, leaving 12 bases between the germline ends. CDR3 size: 13 residues. Germline CDR1 DFQATT, CDR2 SNEGSKA (reference sequence). The CDR3 loop is CSATSTDAYEQYF. CDR3 coding DNA: TGCAGTGCTACCTCAACAGACGCCTACGAGCAGTACTTC.

This clonotype was seen a handful of times. The V and J genes are TRBV28 and TRBJ2-5; D is unclear. V gave up 4 bases and J gave up 1 base, with 7 bases separating them. This CDR3 is 13 amino acids long. Germline CDR1 and CDR2: MDHEN and SYDVKM. CDR3 loop: CASSWDFQETQYF. The CDR3 nucleotides read TGTGCCAGCAGTTGGGATTTCCAAGAGACCCAGTACTTC.

This clonotype showed up just a few times. This rearrangement joins TRBV7-9 to TRBJ1-2; D not resolved. CDR1 and CDR2 (germline): SEHNR, FQNEAQ (reference sequence). The CDR3 is made up of 13 amino acids. V lost 5 bases and J 4 bases, leaving 11 bases between the germline ends. CDR3 sequence reads: CASSPSAGYGYTF. The CDR3, as DNA: TGTGCCAGCAGCCCTTCGGCTGGCTATGGCTACACCTTC. Full variable domain (missing parts from reference TRBV7-9 and TRBJ1-2): DTGVSQNPRHKITKRGQNVTFRCDPISEHNRLYWYRQTLGQGPEFLTYFQNEAQLEKSRLLSDRFSAERPKGSFSTLEIQRTEQGDSAMYLCASSPSAGYGYTFGSGTRLTVV.

CDR3 sequence (DNA): TGTGCCATCCCTCCGGACGAGGGGAGCTCCTACAATGAGCAGTTCTTC. Residues: CAIPPDEGSSYNEQFF. The chain recombines TRBV7-2 with TRBJ2-1; perhaps D is TRBD1 or TRBD2 (5 bases each). The CDR3 is made up of 16 amino acids. CDR1 and CDR2 (germline): SGHTA, FQGNSA. The V end was cut by 10 bases, the J end by 0 bases, with 19 bases between.

This chain uses TRBV7-6 with TRBJ2-1, with D possibly matching TRBD1 (6 bases). V lost 2 bases, J lost 7 bases, and 12 bases lay in between. The CDR3 is made up of 14 amino acids. Germline CDR1 reads SGHVS; CDR2 reads FNYEAQ. In DNA, the CDR3 is TGTGCCAGCAGCTTACAGGGGCTGGGGAATGAGCAGTTCTTC. Protein: CASSLQGLGNEQFF.